This entry lists 20 T cell receptor beta chains sequenced from one sample in a study of human T cells and chemical hapten exposure. TCRdb ran MiXCR on the RACE reads and lists one entry per CDR3 protein. Among approximately 60,000 distinct CDR3 sequences listed, around 11% were seen once. Time point in this sample: pre-sensitization, week 0. As to treatment: therapeutic diphenylcyclopropenone sensitization with weekly scalp DPC. The source material was whole blood, sampled in connection with sensitization to the hapten diphenylcyclopropenone (DPC). The origin of the receptors is a woman in her forties with alopecia areata. Some clones in this sample may be carry-over from other donors' samples.

The rearrangement joins TRBV7-6 to TRBJ2-3, with TRBD2 matching 9 bases. The V gene end was trimmed by 6 bases and the J gene end by 5 bases; junction bases not matched to a gene: 6. This CDR3 has 14 residues. The germline V gene has CDR1 SGHVS and CDR2 FNYEAQ. In nucleotides, the CDR3 is TGTGCCAGCAGGGAATCTAGCGGGGTAGATACGCAGTATTTT. It translates to CASRESSGVDTQYF.

This clonotype was seen repeatedly, ten times or more. V usage is TRBV4-3 and J usage is TRBJ1-1; TRBD1 might be the D (6 bases). This CDR3 contains 16 residues. V was trimmed by 1 base and J by 3 bases, leaving 15 bases between them. From germline, CDR1 is LGHNA and CDR2 YSLEER. DNA for the CDR3: TGCGCCAGCAGCCAAGGAACAGGGTTCATTGACACTGAAGCTTTCTTT. The encoded protein is CASSQGTGFIDTEAFF.

This clonotype has only a few counts. Written as DNA, the CDR3 is TGTGCCAGCAGGTTCGGGCAGGGGCTCTATGGCTACACCTTC. It encodes CASRFGQGLYGYTF. The chain joins TRBV6-6 to TRBJ1-2, with D perhaps matching TRBD1 (6 bases). Trimming removed 6 bases from V and 4 bases from J, with 15 bases in between. The germline V gene has CDR1 MNHNY and CDR2 SVGAGI (reference sequence). The length of the CDR3 is 14 residues.

This clonotype turned up a few times. This sequence joins TRBV29-1 and TRBJ2-3; the match to TRBD1 covers 7 bases. Germline CDR1 is SQVTM and CDR2 is ANQGSEA. The ends lost 6 bases at V and 3 bases at J; junction bases unmatched: 6. CDR3 length: 13 residues. Here the CDR3 DNA reads TGCAGCGTCAGACAGGGATCGACAGATACGCAGTATTTT. This gives the protein CSVRQGSTDTQYF.

The V call is TRBV6-6, the J call TRBJ2-1; maybe TRBD2 (5 bases). Deletions cut 6 bases from V and 8 bases from J, with 26 bases between. The CDR3 sequence is 17 residues long. The V gene's germline CDR1 is MNHNY and CDR2 SVGAGI (reference sequence). The CDR3: CASRGSLLLAPIDEQFF. In DNA form, the CDR3 reads TGTGCCAGCAGGGGATCCCTCCTGCTAGCCCCTATAGATGAGCAGTTCTTC.

This chain connects TRBV13 to TRBJ2-3; 11 nucleotides align to TRBD2. The CDR3 runs to 17 residues. Germline-derived CDR1 and CDR2 are PRHDT and FYEKMQ (reference sequence). After removal of 5 bases from V and 3 bases from J, the junction contained 10 bases not matched to a gene. CDR3 bases: TGTGCCAGCAGCCCCGGGGTAGCGGGGGGGCGGACAGATACGCAGTATTTT. Encoded protein: CASSPGVAGGRTDTQYF.

Note on this clonotype: This may stem from a read error, because a much larger clone lies one nucleotide away. V and J are TRBV14 and TRBJ1-2; no definite D call. Germline V gene data show CDR1 as SGHDN and CDR2 as FVKESK. The CDR3 extends over 15 amino acids. V was clipped by 0 bases and J by 7 bases, with 15 bases between them. CDR3 DNA: TGTGCCAGCAGCCAAGAAGAAAGGGCAGTGAGTGGCTACACCTTC. Its protein is CASSQEERAVSGYTF.

This clonotype was recorded a few times. The chain is built from TRBV28 and TRBJ2-3; 13 positions agree with TRBD2. Germline V gene sequence: CDR1 MDHEN, CDR2 SYDVKM. The CDR3 totals 15 residues. V lost 5 bases, J lost 8 bases, and 7 bases stayed unmatched. The CDR3 sequence is CASSITSGRGFTQYF. CDR3 nucleotides: TGTGCCAGCAGTATTACTAGCGGGAGGGGGTTTACGCAGTATTTT.

This clonotype was detected a few times. J is TRBJ2-7 and V is TRBV30; D gene uncertain. The CDR3 is 11 residues long. Germline CDR1 reads GTSNPN; CDR2 reads SVGIG (reference sequence). Trimming took off 0 bases at V and 5 bases at J, with 5 bases between the two ends. The CDR3 nucleotides are TGTGCCTGGAGTGTATTTAACGAGCAGTACTTC. Translated: CAWSVFNEQYF.

By share, this clonotype counts as medium-sized. The chain combines TRBV11-2 with TRBJ1-1; 11 bases match TRBD1. Per germline, CDR1 SGHAT and CDR2 FQNNGV. The V segment lost 5 bases and the J segment 0 bases; nucleotides outside the gene matches: 8. CDR3 length: 17 residues. The CDR3 sequence is CASSGQGAFGVNTEAFF. Here the CDR3 DNA reads TGTGCCAGCAGCGGACAGGGGGCCTTCGGTGTGAACACTGAAGCTTTCTTT. The whole variable domain, filled in from reference TRBV11-2 and TRBJ1-1, reads EAGVAQSPRYKIIEKRQSVAFWCNPISGHATLYWYQQILGQGPKLLIQFQNNGVVDDSQLPKDRFSAERLKGVDSTLKIQPAKLEDSAVYLCASSGQGAFGVNTEAFFGQGTRLTVV.

The sample holds a few counts of this clonotype. The rearrangement uses TRBV7-9 and TRBJ2-3, with D possibly TRBD1 on 7 matching bases. The CDR3 covers 15 residues. Deletions cut 5 bases from V and 1 base from J, with 13 bases between. The germline V gene encodes CDR1 SEHNR and CDR2 FQNEAQ (reference sequence). CDR3 sequence reads: CASSAGQRGTDTQYF. In DNA, the CDR3 is TGTGCCAGCAGCGCGGGACAGCGGGGCACAGATACGCAGTATTTT.

Only a few counts were recorded for this clonotype. The J gene is TRBJ1-1, the V gene TRBV21-1. TRBV21-1 is shown as a pseudogene. This CDR3 contains 14 residues. The CDR3 nucleotides read TGTGCCAGCAGCTTCAGGGCCGCGGCAACTGAAGCTTTCTTT. The encoded protein is CASSFRAAATEAFF.

This clonotype was observed a handful of times. The rearrangement links TRBV29-1 to TRBJ2-7; D gene uncertain. V lost 3 bases to trimming and J lost 5 bases, with 14 bases between them. The CDR3 runs 13 residues. CDR1 and CDR2 (germline): SQVTM, ANQGSEA. CDR3 amino acids: CSVDGPRNDEQYF. The CDR3 DNA reads TGCAGCGTTGACGGCCCTCGGAACGACGAGCAGTACTTC.

The chain employs TRBV20-1 and TRBJ2-7; possible D gene TRBD1, 6 bases. V dropped 1 base and J dropped 5 bases, with 15 bases sitting between them. The CDR3 extends over 14 amino acids. Germline-derived CDR1 and CDR2 are DFQATT and SNEGSKA (reference sequence). CDR3 amino acids: CSARVWGRRNEQYF. CDR3 in DNA: TGCAGTGCTAGAGTGTGGGGGCGCAGGAACGAGCAGTACTTC.

This clonotype was seen more than once but under ten times. The rearrangement joins TRBV9 to TRBJ1-1; D is perhaps TRBD1 (5 bases). The CDR3 runs to 16 residues. Germline V gene lookup returns CDR1 SGDLS and CDR2 YYNGEE. With 4 bases removed from V and 1 base from J, the gap between germline ends came to 17 bases. In nucleotides, the CDR3 is TGTGCCAGCAGCCCGATTCAGGGATTGGCGAACACTGAAGCTTTCTTT. This codes for CASSPIQGLANTEAFF.

The chain has TRBV6-1 and TRBJ1-1; TRBD1 matches at 11 bases. This CDR3 is built from 16 residues. V was clipped by 5 bases and J by 4 bases; unmatched bases: 9. The V gene's germline CDR1 is MNHNS and CDR2 SASEGT. CDR3 sequence reads: CASSRSGTGGTTEAFF. The CDR3 DNA sequence: TGTGCCAGCAGTCGGTCCGGGACAGGGGGGACCACTGAAGCTTTCTTT.

The V gene is TRBV11-1, the J gene TRBJ1-1; 9 positions agree with TRBD1. CDR1 is SGHAT and CDR2 is FQDESV in the germline V gene (reference sequence). CDR3 length: 14 amino acids. With V trimmed by 5 bases and J by 6 bases, 7 bases remained unmatched. The CDR3 sequence is CASSVQGALAEAFF. The CDR3 nucleotides read TGTGCCAGCAGCGTACAGGGGGCGCTTGCTGAAGCTTTCTTT.

This chain joins TRBV10-1 and TRBJ2-7; 10 nucleotides match TRBD1. V trimming: 6 bases; J trimming: 3 bases; junction bases outside the gene matches: 8. Germline assignment: CDR1 WNHNN and CDR2 SYGVQD (reference sequence). The CDR3 spans 15 residues. CDR3 bases: TGCGCCAGCAGACGTGACAGGGGGCTTCACTACGAGCAGTACTTC. Protein product: CASRRDRGLHYEQYF.

The chain joins TRBV2 to TRBJ1-2; 7 bases are a match to TRBD1. Trimming at V came to 6 bases and at J to 14 bases, leaving 9 bases not matched to a gene. Germline-derived CDR1 and CDR2 are SNHLY and FYNNEI. The CDR3 is made up of 11 amino acids. The CDR3 reads CASSPTGSLTF. The CDR3 nucleotides read TGTGCCAGCAGCCCGACAGGGTCACTGACCTTC.

This clonotype was observed at least ten times. The V call is TRBV29-1, the J call TRBJ2-2; 9 bases agree with TRBD2. This CDR3 comprises 15 residues. Germline V lookup: CDR1 SQVTM, CDR2 ANQGSEA. The junction had 6 bases not matched to a gene; V was cut back by 6 bases and J by 1 base. In nucleotides, the CDR3 is TGCAGCGTGGCGAAGCGGGGGGTGAACACCGGGGAGCTGTTTTTT. Translated: CSVAKRGVNTGELFF.